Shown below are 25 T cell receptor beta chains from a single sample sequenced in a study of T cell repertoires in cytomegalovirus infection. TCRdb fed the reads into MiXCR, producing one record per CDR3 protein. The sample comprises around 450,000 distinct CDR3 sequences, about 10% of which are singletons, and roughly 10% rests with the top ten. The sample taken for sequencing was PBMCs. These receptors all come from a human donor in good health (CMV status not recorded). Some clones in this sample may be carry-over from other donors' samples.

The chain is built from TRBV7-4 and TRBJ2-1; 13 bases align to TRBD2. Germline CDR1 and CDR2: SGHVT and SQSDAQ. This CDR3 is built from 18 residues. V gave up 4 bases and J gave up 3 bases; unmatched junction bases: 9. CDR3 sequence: CASSSRTSGSVRYNEQFF. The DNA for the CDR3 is TGTGCCAGCAGCTCCCGGACTAGCGGGAGCGTACGCTACAATGAGCAGTTCTTC. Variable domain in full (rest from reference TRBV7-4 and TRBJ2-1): GAGVSQSPRYKVAKRGRDVALRCDSISGHVTLYWYRQTLGQGSEVLTYSQSDAQRDKSGRPSGRFSAERPERSVSTLKIQRTEQGDSAVYLCASSSRTSGSVRYNEQFFGPGTRLTVL.

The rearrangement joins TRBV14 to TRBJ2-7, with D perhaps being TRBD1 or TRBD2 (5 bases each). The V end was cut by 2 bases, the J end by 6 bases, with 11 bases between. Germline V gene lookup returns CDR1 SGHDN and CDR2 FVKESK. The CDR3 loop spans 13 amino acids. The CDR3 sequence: CASSQNSGGEQYF. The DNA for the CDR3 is TGTGCCAGCAGCCAAAACTCTGGGGGCGAGCAGTACTTC.

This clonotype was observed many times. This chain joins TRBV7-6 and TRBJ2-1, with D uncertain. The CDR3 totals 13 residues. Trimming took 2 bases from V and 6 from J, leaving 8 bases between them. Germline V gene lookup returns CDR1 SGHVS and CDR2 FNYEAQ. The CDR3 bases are TGTGCCAGCAGCTTATCCCCCGGCAATGAGCAGTTCTTC. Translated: CASSLSPGNEQFF.

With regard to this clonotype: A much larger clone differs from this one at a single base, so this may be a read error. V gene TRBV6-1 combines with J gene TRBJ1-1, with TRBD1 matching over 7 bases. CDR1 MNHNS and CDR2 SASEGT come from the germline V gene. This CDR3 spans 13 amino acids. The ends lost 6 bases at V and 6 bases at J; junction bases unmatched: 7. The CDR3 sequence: CASRARQGPEAFF. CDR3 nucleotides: TGTGCCAGCAGAGCAAGACAGGGCCCTGAAGCTTTCTTT.

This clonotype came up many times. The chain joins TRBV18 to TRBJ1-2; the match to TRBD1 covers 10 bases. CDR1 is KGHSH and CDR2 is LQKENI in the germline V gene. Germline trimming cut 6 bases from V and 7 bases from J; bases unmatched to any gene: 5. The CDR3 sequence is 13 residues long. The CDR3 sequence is CASSPDRGPGYTF. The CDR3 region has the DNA TGTGCCAGCTCCCCCGACAGGGGGCCTGGCTACACCTTC. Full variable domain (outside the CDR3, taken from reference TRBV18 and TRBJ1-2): NAGVMQNPRHLVRRRGQEARLRCSPMKGHSHVYWYRQLPEEGLKFMVYLQKENIIDESGMPKERFSAEFPKEGPSILRIQQVVRGDSAAYFCASSPDRGPGYTFGSGTRLTVV.

CDR3: CASRRDSRYEQYF. The CDR3 DNA is TGCGCCAGCAGGAGGGACTCCCGCTACGAGCAGTACTTC. The chain couples TRBV5-1 to TRBJ2-7; TRBD2 is a possible D gene (6 bases). Between the trimmed V and J ends, which lost 5 bases and 3 bases, there was a span of 12 bases. This CDR3 is 13 amino acids long. From germline, CDR1 is SGHRS and CDR2 YFSETQ.

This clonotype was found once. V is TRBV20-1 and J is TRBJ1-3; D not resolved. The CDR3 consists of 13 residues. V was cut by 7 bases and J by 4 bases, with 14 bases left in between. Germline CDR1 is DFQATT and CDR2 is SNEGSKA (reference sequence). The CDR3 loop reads CSVPTEEGNTIYF. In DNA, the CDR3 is TGCAGTGTCCCGACGGAGGAGGGAAACACCATATATTTT.

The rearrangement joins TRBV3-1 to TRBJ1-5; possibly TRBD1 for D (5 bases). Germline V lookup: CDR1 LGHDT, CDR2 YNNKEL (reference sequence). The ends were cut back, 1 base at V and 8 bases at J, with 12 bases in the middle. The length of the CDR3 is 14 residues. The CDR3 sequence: CASSQVRQQEPQHF. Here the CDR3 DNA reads TGTGCCAGCAGCCAAGTCAGACAGCAGGAGCCCCAGCATTTT. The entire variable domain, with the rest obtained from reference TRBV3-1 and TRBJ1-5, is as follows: DTAVSQTPKYLVTQMGNDKSIKCEQNLGHDTMYWYKQDSKKFLKIMFSYNNKELIINETVPNRFSPKSPDKAHLNLHINSLELGDSAVYFCASSQVRQQEPQHFGDGTRLSIL.

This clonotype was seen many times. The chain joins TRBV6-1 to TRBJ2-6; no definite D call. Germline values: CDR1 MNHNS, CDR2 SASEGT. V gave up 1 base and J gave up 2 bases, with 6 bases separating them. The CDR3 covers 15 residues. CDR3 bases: TGTGCCAGCAGTGAAGAATCGCCTGGGGCCAACGTCCTGACTTTC. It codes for CASSEESPGANVLTF.

This CDR3 is CASSPAGKVHGYTF. CDR3 bases: TGTGCCAGTAGTCCCGCGGGTAAAGTCCATGGCTACACCTTC. The V and J genes are TRBV19 and TRBJ1-2; D remains unclear. V dropped 5 bases and J dropped 6 bases, with 16 bases sitting between them. CDR3 length: 14 residues. Looked up from germline, CDR1 is LNHDA and CDR2 is SQIVND (reference sequence).

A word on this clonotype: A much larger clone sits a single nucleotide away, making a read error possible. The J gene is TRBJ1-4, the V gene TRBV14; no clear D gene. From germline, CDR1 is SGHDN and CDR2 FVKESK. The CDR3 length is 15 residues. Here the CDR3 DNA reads TGTGCCACCAGCCACGGAGTTGCAACTAATGAAAAACTGTTTTTT. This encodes CATSHGVATNEKLFF.

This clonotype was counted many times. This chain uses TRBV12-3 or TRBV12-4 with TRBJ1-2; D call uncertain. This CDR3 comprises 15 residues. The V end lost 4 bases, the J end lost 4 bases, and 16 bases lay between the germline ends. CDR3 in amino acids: CASSSSSGAPYGYTF. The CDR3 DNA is TGTGCCAGCAGTTCCTCTTCGGGCGCTCCCTATGGCTACACCTTC.

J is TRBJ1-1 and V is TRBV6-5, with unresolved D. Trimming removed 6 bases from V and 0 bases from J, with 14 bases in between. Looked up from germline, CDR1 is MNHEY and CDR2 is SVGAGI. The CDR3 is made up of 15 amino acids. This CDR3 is CASRLGMDMNTEAFF. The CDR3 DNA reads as TGTGCCAGCAGACTGGGAATGGATATGAACACTGAAGCTTTCTTT.

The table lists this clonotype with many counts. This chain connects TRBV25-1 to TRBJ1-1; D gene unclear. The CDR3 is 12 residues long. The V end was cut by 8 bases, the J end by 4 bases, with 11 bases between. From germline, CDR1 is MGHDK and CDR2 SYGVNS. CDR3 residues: CASDGGSTEAFF. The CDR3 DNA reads TGTGCCAGCGACGGCGGGAGCACTGAAGCTTTCTTT.

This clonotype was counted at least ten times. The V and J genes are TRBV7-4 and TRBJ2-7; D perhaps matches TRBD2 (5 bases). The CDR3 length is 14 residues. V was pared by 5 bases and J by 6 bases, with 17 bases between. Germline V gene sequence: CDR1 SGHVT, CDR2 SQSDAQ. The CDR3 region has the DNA TGTGCCAGCAGCCCCCAAGGTGTGGACTCCGAGCAGTACTTC. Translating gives CASSPQGVDSEQYF.

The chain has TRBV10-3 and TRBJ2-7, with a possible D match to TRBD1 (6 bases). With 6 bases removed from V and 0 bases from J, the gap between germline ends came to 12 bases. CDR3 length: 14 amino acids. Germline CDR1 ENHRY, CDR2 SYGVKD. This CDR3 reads CAIRDRRSSYEQYF. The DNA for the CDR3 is TGTGCCATCAGAGACAGGAGGAGCTCCTACGAGCAGTACTTC.

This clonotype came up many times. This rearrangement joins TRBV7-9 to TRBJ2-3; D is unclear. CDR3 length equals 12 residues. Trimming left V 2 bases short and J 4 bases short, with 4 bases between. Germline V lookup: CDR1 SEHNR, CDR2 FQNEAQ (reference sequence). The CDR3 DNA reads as TGTGCCAGCAGCTTACCCGCAGATACGCAGTATTTT. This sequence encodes CASSLPADTQYF.

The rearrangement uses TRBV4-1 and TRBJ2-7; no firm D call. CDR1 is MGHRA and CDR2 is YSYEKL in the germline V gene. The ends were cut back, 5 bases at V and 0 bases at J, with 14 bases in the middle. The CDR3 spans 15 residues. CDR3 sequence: CASSTEPIPSYEQYF. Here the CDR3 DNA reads TGCGCCAGCAGCACCGAACCAATCCCCTCCTACGAGCAGTACTTC.

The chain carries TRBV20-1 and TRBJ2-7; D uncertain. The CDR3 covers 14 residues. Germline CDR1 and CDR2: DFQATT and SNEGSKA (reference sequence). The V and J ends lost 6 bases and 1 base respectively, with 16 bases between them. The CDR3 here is CSATKGRFSYEQYF. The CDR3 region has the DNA TGCAGTGCCACTAAGGGCCGATTTTCCTACGAGCAGTACTTC.

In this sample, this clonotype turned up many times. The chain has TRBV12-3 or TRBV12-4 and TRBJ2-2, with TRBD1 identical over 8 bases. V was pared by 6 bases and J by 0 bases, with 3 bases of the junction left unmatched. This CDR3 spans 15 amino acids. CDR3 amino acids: CASSLQGANTGELFF. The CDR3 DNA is TGTGCCAGCAGCCTACAGGGGGCGAACACCGGGGAGCTGTTTTTT.

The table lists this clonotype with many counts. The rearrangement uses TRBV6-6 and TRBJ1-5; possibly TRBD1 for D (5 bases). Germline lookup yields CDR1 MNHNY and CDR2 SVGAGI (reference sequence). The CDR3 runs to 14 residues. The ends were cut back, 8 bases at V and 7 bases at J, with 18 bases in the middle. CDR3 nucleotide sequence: TGTGCCAGCTGCCGGGCGGGGCGGGGGCAGCCCCAGCATTTT. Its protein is CASCRAGRGQPQHF.

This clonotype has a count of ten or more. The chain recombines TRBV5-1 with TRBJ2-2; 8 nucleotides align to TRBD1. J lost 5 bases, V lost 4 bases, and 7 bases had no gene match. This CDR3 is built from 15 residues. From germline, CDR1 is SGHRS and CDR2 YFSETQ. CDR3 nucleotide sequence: TGCGCCAGCAGCCCGGGACAGGCGGGAACCGGGGAGCTGTTTTTT. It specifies CASSPGQAGTGELFF.

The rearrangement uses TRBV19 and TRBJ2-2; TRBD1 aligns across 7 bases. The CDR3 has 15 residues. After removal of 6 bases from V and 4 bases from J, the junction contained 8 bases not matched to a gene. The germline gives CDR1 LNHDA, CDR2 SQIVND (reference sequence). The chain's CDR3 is CASRSHRGGTGELFF. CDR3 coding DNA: TGTGCCAGTAGGTCACACAGGGGTGGCACCGGGGAGCTGTTTTTT.

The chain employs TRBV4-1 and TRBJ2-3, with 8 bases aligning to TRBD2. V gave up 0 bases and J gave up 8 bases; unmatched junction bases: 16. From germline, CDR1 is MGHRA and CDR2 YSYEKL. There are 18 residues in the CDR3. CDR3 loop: CASSQDYAGLGWLSTQYF. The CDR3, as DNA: TGCGCCAGCAGCCAAGATTACGCGGGACTAGGATGGTTGAGTACGCAGTATTTT.

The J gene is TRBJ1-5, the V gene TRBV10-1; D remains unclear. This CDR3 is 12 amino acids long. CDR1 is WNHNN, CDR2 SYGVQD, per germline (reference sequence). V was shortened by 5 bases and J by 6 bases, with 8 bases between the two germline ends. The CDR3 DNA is TGCGCCAGCAGTACCTGGGCTCAGCCCCAGCATTTT. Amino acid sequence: CASSTWAQPQHF.